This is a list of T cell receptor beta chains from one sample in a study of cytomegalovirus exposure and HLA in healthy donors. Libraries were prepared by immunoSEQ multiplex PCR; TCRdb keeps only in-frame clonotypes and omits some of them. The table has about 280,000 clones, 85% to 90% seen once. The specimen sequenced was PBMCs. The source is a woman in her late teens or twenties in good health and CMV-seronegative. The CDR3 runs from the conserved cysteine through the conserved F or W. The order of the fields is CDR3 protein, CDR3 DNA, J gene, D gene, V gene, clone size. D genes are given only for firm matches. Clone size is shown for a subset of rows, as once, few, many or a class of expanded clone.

CASSEQGQGIGNYGYTF | TGTGCCAGCAGTGAACAAGGGCAGGGGATAGGTAACTATGGCTACACCTTC | TRBJ1-2 | . | TRBV25-1 | .
CASSESLTGAQYF | TGCGCCAGCAGTGAATCACTGACAGGGGCCCAGTACTTC | TRBJ2-5 | TRBD1 | TRBV10-2 | .
CASSLMGFEAFF | TGTGCCAGCAGTCTTATGGGCTTTGAAGCTTTCTTT | TRBJ1-1 | . | TRBV6-5 | .
CATSRDLAGGQTGELFF | TGTGCCACCAGCAGAGATCTAGCGGGGGGGCAAACCGGGGAGCTGTTTTTT | TRBJ2-2 | TRBD2 | TRBV15 | .
CASSESYSGDEQFF | TGTGCCAGCAGTGAATCGTACTCAGGGGACGAGCAGTTCTTC | TRBJ2-1 | . | TRBV2 | .
CASSQLIGGALPAYEQYF | TGTGCCAGCAGCCAACTAATCGGAGGGGCTCTCCCAGCCTACGAGCAGTACTTC | TRBJ2-7 | . | TRBV7-2 | .
CASSLGSQPQHF | TGTGCCAGCAGCTTAGGGAGTCAGCCCCAGCATTTT | TRBJ1-5 | . | TRBV13 | .
CASSPHSNTNEKLFF | TGTGCCAGCAGCCCACACAGTAACACTAATGAAAAACTGTTTTTT | TRBJ1-4 | . | TRBV7-9 | .
CANGGAGELFF | TGTGCCAATGGGGGGGCCGGGGAGCTGTTTTTT | TRBJ2-2 | TRBD2 | TRBV2 | once
CASANSVASDTQYF | TGCGCCAGCGCCAACTCTGTAGCCTCAGATACGCAGTATTTT | TRBJ2-3 | . | TRBV10-1 | .
CAISESTGPYGYTF | TGTGCCATCAGTGAGTCGACAGGTCCCTATGGCTACACCTTC | TRBJ1-2 | . | TRBV10-3 | .
CASSLGRGETQYF | TGTGCCAGCAGCTTAGGCAGGGGGGAGACCCAGTACTTC | TRBJ2-5 | TRBD1 | TRBV11-2 | once
CASSLLRSGQGAHEQYF | TGTGCCAGCTCCCTGCTGCGTTCGGGACAGGGGGCCCACGAGCAGTACTTC | TRBJ2-7 | TRBD1 | TRBV18 | .
CASSLLGTGGMGEQYF | TGCGCCAGCAGCTTGCTTGGGACAGGGGGGATGGGGGAGCAGTACTTC | TRBJ2-5 | TRBD1 | TRBV5-1 | .
CASSSSPRSNVPGYTF | TGTGCCAGCAGCTCCTCCCCCCGGTCCAACGTCCCGGGCTACACCTTC | TRBJ1-2 | . | TRBV7-6 | .
CASSGDRGGNYGYTF | TGTGCCAGCAGCGGAGACAGGGGAGGTAACTATGGCTACACCTTC | TRBJ1-2 | TRBD1 | TRBV9 | .
CASSTTGYGYTF | TGTGCCAGCAGTACGACAGGGTACGGCTACACCTTC | TRBJ1-2 | TRBD1 | TRBV6-5 | .
CASSADRKTYEQYF | TGTGCCAGCTCCGCCGACAGGAAGACGTACGAGCAGTACTTC | TRBJ2-7 | . | TRBV18 | .
CASSRLGAEAFF | TGTGCCAGCAGTAGGCTGGGCGCTGAAGCTTTCTTT | TRBJ1-1 | . | TRBV25-1 | .
CASSYIVSFHNSPLHF | TGTGCCAGCAGTTACATCGTGTCGTTCCATAATTCACCCCTCCACTTT | TRBJ1-6 | . | TRBV6-5 | .
CASSLSLGGSSYNEQFF | TGTGCCAGCAGCTTAAGTCTTGGGGGGAGCTCCTACAATGAGCAGTTCTTC | TRBJ2-1 | . | TRBV7-2 | .
CASRAGTSGGVSSYEQYF | TGTGCCAGCAGGGCCGGGACTAGCGGGGGGGTGAGCTCCTACGAGCAGTACTTC | TRBJ2-7 | TRBD2 | TRBV2 | .
CASSSVGGSGNTEAFF | TGTGCCAGCAGCTCTGTCGGAGGTTCAGGGAACACTGAAGCTTTCTTT | TRBJ1-1 | . | TRBV5-6 | .
CASSFRAEPTTNSPLHF | TGTGCCAGCAGTTTTCGCGCGGAACCGACGACTAATTCCCCCCTCCACTTT | TRBJ1-6 | . | TRBV27 | .
CASSAAGGIGEAFF | TGTGCCAGCAGCGCCGCCGGGGGGATTGGTGAAGCTTTCTTT | TRBJ1-1 | . | TRBV9 | .
CASWGQYTEAFF | TGCGCCAGCTGGGGACAGTACACTGAAGCTTTCTTT | TRBJ1-1 | TRBD1 | TRBV10-2 | .
CASSPQRDTNSPLHF | TGTGCCAGCTCACCACAGAGGGACACGAATTCACCCCTCCACTTT | TRBJ1-6 | . | TRBV18 | once
CASSSNQPQHF | TGTGCCAGCAGTTCTAATCAGCCCCAGCATTTT | TRBJ1-5 | . | TRBV27 | .
CASSHTPYYGYTF | TGTGCCAGCAGCCATACTCCCTACTATGGCTACACCTTC | TRBJ1-2 | . | TRBV4-2 | .
CASSALAGGRNEQFF | TGTGCCAGCAGCGCCCTAGCGGGGGGGCGAAATGAGCAGTTCTTC | TRBJ2-1 | TRBD2 | TRBV9 | .
CASSLSGGGGRISYEQYF | TGTGCCAGCAGTTTATCGGGCGGGGGGGGCAGAATCTCCTACGAGCAGTACTTC | TRBJ2-7 | TRBD2 | TRBV27 | .
CASSMARGTGGGQPQHF | TGTGCCAGTAGTATGGCGAGGGGGACAGGGGGAGGGCAGCCCCAGCATTTT | TRBJ1-5 | TRBD1 | TRBV19 | .
CASRVPGQGSHEQYF | TGTGCCAGCAGAGTACCGGGACAGGGGAGTCACGAGCAGTACTTC | TRBJ2-7 | TRBD1 | TRBV6-5 | .
CASSTRGDRMTQYF | TGTGCCAGCAGTACCCGGGGGGACCGCATGACCCAGTACTTC | TRBJ2-5 | TRBD2 | TRBV6-1 | .
CASSKSDRGLIFGIQYF | TGTGCCAGCAGCAAATCAGACAGGGGGCTAATTTTTGGCATTCAGTACTTC | TRBJ2-4 | . | TRBV21-1 | .
CASSLGVITNTGELFF | TGCGCCAGCAGCTTGGGAGTGATCACGAACACCGGGGAGCTGTTTTTT | TRBJ2-2 | . | TRBV5-1 | .
CASRRTSGGAYEQYF | TGTGCCAGCAGACGTACTAGCGGGGGGGCCTACGAGCAGTACTTC | TRBJ2-7 | TRBD2 | TRBV5-6 | .
CAISESPGIGTEAFF | TGTGCCATCAGTGAGTCGCCAGGGATCGGCACTGAAGCTTTCTTT | TRBJ1-1 | . | TRBV10-3 | few
CASSISGGSQFF | TGTGCCAGCAGTATAAGCGGGGGGAGTCAGTTCTTC | TRBJ2-1 | TRBD2 | TRBV7-9 | .
CASSMNVGEQETQYF | TGCGCCAGCAGCATGAACGTCGGGGAACAAGAGACCCAGTACTTC | TRBJ2-5 | . | TRBV5-1 | .
CASSLGQGNSPLHF | TGTGCCAGCTCACTCGGACAGGGAAATTCACCCCTCCACTTT | TRBJ1-6 | TRBD1 | TRBV18 | .
CAITPGTVNTGELFF | TGTGCCATCACTCCTGGGACAGTAAACACCGGGGAGCTGTTTTTT | TRBJ2-2 | TRBD1 | TRBV10-3 | .
CASSLQGYAEKLFF | TGCGCCAGCAGCTTACAGGGGTATGCTGAAAAACTGTTTTTT | TRBJ1-4 | TRBD1 | TRBV5-1 | .
CASSRLVTDTQYF | TGCGCCAGCAGTCGACTAGTAACAGATACGCAGTATTTT | TRBJ2-3 | . | TRBV4-1 | .
CASSVQGQGNQPQHF | TGTGCCAGCAGCGTACAGGGGCAGGGCAATCAGCCCCAGCATTTT | TRBJ1-5 | TRBD1 | TRBV6-1 | .
CAIGSGEQFF | TGTGCCATCGGATCAGGGGAGCAGTTCTTC | TRBJ2-1 | . | TRBV15 | once
CASSSPTSGGTDTQYF | TGCGCCAGCTCCTCCCCAACTAGCGGGGGAACAGATACGCAGTATTTT | TRBJ2-3 | TRBD2 | TRBV10-1 | once
CASRLGLGDLYEQYF | TGTGCCAGCAGACTCGGACTAGGGGATCTCTACGAGCAGTACTTC | TRBJ2-7 | TRBD2 | TRBV6-5 | .
CASSADSGHRTSSYNSPLHF | TGTGCCAGCAGTGCCGACTCGGGACACCGTACCAGCTCCTATAATTCACCCCTCCACTTT | TRBJ1-6 | . | TRBV6-1 | .
CASSRPDRGSQPQHF | TGTGCCAGCAGTCGACCTGACAGGGGTAGTCAGCCCCAGCATTTT | TRBJ1-5 | TRBD1 | TRBV6-1 | .
CASSREGYTGELFF | TGTGCCAGTTCACGGGAGGGGTACACCGGGGAGCTGTTTTTT | TRBJ2-2 | TRBD2 | TRBV6-5 | .
CASSFGSGTYEQYF | TGTGCCAGCAGCTTTGGGTCCGGGACCTACGAGCAGTACTTC | TRBJ2-7 | . | TRBV7-2 | .
CASSVWGDASTDTQYF | TGTGCCAGCAGCGTATGGGGGGACGCTAGCACAGATACGCAGTATTTT | TRBJ2-3 | . | TRBV9 | .
CASGRSGTASYEQYF | TGTGCCAGCGGACGCTCCGGGACAGCTTCCTACGAGCAGTACTTC | TRBJ2-7 | TRBD1 | TRBV13 | .
CASSIDRWTAAYEQYF | TGTGCCAGTAGTATAGATAGGTGGACAGCTGCCTACGAGCAGTACTTC | TRBJ2-7 | . | TRBV19 | .
CASSFITGQSYEQYF | TGTGCCAGCAGCTTCATCACGGGACAGTCCTACGAGCAGTACTTC | TRBJ2-7 | TRBD1 | TRBV7-9 | .
CASTGTGLPYEQYF | TGTGCCAGTACCGGGACAGGGCTTCCCTACGAGCAGTACTTC | TRBJ2-7 | TRBD1 | TRBV19 | once